This TCR beta chain is drawn from a study of T cell responses to AZD1222 COVID-19 vaccine. Overall study results and limits: Nearly half of spike-specific TCRs reportedly target variant regions that are unmutated in the B.1.351 and B.1.1.7 variants. Mostly white British, mostly female donors; authors suggested clonal diversity may be underestimated.

Remarks on this clone: Its antigen is unknown.

The CDR3 sequence is 15 residues long. Germline V CDR1 and CDR2: SGHTS, YDEGEE. The germline V and J ends were trimmed by 4 bases and 0 bases, with 11 bases remaining between them. Measured with immunoSEQ multiplex PCR; TCRdb has only the in-frame clones, and not every one. The sample consists of over 150,000 clones, 85% to 90% of them appearing once. The chain couples TRBV5-8 to TRBJ1-5; D gene uncertain. The material sequenced was peripheral blood, taken on day 0 of AZD1222 vaccination. This TCR derives from an adult in good health. This CDR3 reads CASSPRRSSNQPQHF. CDR3 DNA: TGTGCCAGCAGCCCCCGGCGGAGTAGCAATCAGCCCCAGCATTTT.